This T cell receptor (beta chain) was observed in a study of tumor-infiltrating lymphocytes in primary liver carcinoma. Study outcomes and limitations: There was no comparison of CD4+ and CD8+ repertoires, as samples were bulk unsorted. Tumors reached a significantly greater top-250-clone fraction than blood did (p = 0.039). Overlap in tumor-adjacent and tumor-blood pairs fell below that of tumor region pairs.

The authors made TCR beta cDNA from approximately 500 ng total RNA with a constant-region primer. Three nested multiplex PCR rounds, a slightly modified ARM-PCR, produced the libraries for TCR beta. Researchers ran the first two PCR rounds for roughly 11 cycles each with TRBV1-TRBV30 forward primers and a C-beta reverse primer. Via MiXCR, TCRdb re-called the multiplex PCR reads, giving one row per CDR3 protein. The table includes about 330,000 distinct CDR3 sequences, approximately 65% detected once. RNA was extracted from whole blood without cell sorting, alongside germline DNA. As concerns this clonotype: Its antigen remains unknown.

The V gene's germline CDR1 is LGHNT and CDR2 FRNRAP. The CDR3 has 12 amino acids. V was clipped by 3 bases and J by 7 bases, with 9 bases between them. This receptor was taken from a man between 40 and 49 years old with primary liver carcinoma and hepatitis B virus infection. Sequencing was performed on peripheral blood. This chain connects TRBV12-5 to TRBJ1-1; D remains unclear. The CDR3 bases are TGTGCTAGTGGTTTTGGTGTCGGTGAAGCTTTCTTT. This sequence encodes CASGFGVGEAFF.